At least ten counts were recorded for the clone carrying this TCR beta chain. Its antigen is not known. The CDR3 contains 17 residues. V gave up 0 bases and J gave up 0 bases, with 12 bases separating them. CDR1 is DFQATT, CDR2 SNEGSKA, per germline (reference sequence). The data derive from a study of post-analysis software for immune sequencing data. Study in general: Relapsing-remitting, secondary progressive and progressive-relapsing forms made up the multiple sclerosis disease courses. Whole-study findings and limits: By F measure, strong co-clustering occurred among samples prepared in the same batch. Elevated frequency relative to controls characterized roughly 5 TRBV segments in patients, TRBV5-6, TRBV5-1 and TRBV20-1 among them.

Sequencing libraries made from TCR beta cDNA carried unique molecular identifiers. From around 0.96 to 9.9 million T cells, about 500,000 cDNA molecules were obtained. TCRdb passed the PCR reads through MiXCR, listing each CDR3 protein once. Here the sample spans 250,000 to 300,000 distinct CDR3 sequences, 35% to 40% being singletons. The sequencing input was blood. The rearrangement uses TRBV20-1 and TRBJ1-6, with D possibly matching TRBD1 (6 bases). This sequence was found in a girl between 10 and 17 years old with multiple sclerosis. The CDR3 region has the DNA TGCAGTGCTAGAGATGTCCAGGGGAGCTCCTATAATTCACCCCTCCACTTT. Amino acids: CSARDVQGSSYNSPLHF.